These 17 T cell receptor beta chains came from one sample sequenced in a study of blood T cell repertoires in COVID-19. TCRdb's table, derived via immunoSEQ multiplex PCR, lists solely in-frame clones and lacks some. The profile shows 250,000 to 350,000 clones, approximately 85% of them singletons. Material for sequencing was peripheral blood. The receptors here all came from a human donor with COVID-19, enrolled during active disease. The donor label of this sample is uncertain.

The J gene is TRBJ2-2, the V gene TRBV11-3, with 11 bases aligning to TRBD1. The V gene's germline CDR1 is SGHNT and CDR2 YENEEA. The V gene end was trimmed by 7 bases and the J gene end by 4 bases; junction bases not matched to a gene: 5. This CDR3 contains 15 residues. CDR3 loop: CASKAGTGGTGELFF. In nucleotides, the CDR3 is TGTGCCAGCAAAGCCGGGACAGGGGGCACCGGGGAGCTGTTTTTT.

The chain employs TRBV6-5 and TRBJ1-4; a weak D match, TRBD1 (6 bases). The CDR3 runs to 15 residues. Germline-derived CDR1 and CDR2 are MNHEY and SVGAGI. Trimming removed 0 bases from V and 7 bases from J, with 12 bases in between. CDR3 in amino acids: CASSYSQGWGEKLFF. CDR3 DNA sequence: TGTGCCAGCAGTTACTCCCAGGGGTGGGGTGAAAAACTGTTTTTT.

This chain uses TRBV28 with TRBJ1-5, with 8 bases lining up with TRBD1. J gave up 4 bases and V 5 bases, and 7 bases lay outside the gene matches. CDR1 and CDR2 from the germline V gene are MDHEN and SYDVKM. There are 15 residues in the CDR3. CDR3 in DNA: TGTGCCAGCAGTGTACTGACAGGGGCAAATCAGCCCCAGCATTTT. It yields the protein CASSVLTGANQPQHF.

The chain is built from TRBV18 and TRBJ2-2; TRBD1 aligns across 11 bases. Germline V gene sequence: CDR1 KGHSH, CDR2 LQKENI. This CDR3 region has 17 residues. After removal of 4 bases from V and 4 bases from J, the junction contained 8 bases not matched to a gene. The CDR3 is CASSLPGQGVLTGELFF. The CDR3 region has the DNA TGTGCCAGCTCACTGCCGGGACAGGGGGTACTCACCGGGGAGCTGTTTTTT. Filled out from reference TRBV18 and TRBJ2-2, the complete variable domain reads NAGVMQNPRHLVRRRGQEARLRCSPMKGHSHVYWYRQLPEEGLKFMVYLQKENIIDESGMPKERFSAEFPKEGPSILRIQQVVRGDSAAYFCASSLPGQGVLTGELFFGEGSRLTVL.

This rearrangement joins TRBV12-5 to TRBJ2-6; a weak D match, TRBD2 (7 bases). CDR3 size: 18 residues. Trimming took off 6 bases at V and 2 bases at J, with 20 bases between the two ends. In germline, CDR1 is LGHNT, CDR2 FRNRAP. CDR3 bases: TGTGCTAGTGGCCCCACGCGGGGGCCTGGGGCTGGGGCCAACGTCCTGACTTTC. It codes for CASGPTRGPGAGANVLTF. The full variable domain, with the rest looked up from reference TRBV12-5 and TRBJ2-6, is DARVTQTPRHKVTEMGQEVTMRCQPILGHNTVFWYRQTMMQGLELLAYFRNRAPLDDSGMPKDRFSAEMPDATLATLKIQPSEPRDSAVYFCASGPTRGPGAGANVLTFGAGSRLTVL.

In its sample, this clone was seen a few times. The gene calls are TRBV18 and TRBJ2-5; TRBD1 agrees at 7 bases. The CDR3 length is 14 residues. Trimming at V came to 5 bases and at J to 1 base, leaving 4 bases not matched to a gene. Germline V gives CDR1 KGHSH, CDR2 LQKENI. The CDR3 reads CASSVDRVQETQYF. In DNA form, the CDR3 reads TGTGCCAGCTCAGTAGACAGGGTCCAAGAGACCCAGTACTTC.

On this clone: Other DNA sequences in the sample encode the same CDR3. This rearrangement joins TRBV28 to TRBJ1-5; TRBD1 matches 8 bases. Germline V CDR1 and CDR2: MDHEN, SYDVKM. V shed 8 bases, J shed 0 bases, and the junction held 3 bases outside the gene matches. The CDR3 spans 14 residues. CDR3 DNA: TGTGCCAGCCGACAGGGGAATAGCAATCAGCCCCAGCATTTT. Translated, it gives CASRQGNSNQPQHF. The variable domain in full, completed from reference TRBV28 and TRBJ1-5, reads DVKVTQSSRYLVKRTGEKVFLECVQDMDHENMFWYRQDPGLGLRLIYFSYDVKMKEKGDIPEGYSVSREKKERFSLILESASTNQTSMYLCASRQGNSNQPQHFGDGTRLSIL.

The V and J genes are TRBV21-1 and TRBJ1-1; the D call TRBD1 from the table was never checked on the DNA. TRBV21-1 is listed as a pseudogene. This CDR3 comprises 15 residues. As DNA, the CDR3 is TGTGCCAGCAGCAAGCGGACAGCAATGAACACTGAAGCTTTCTTT. This encodes CASSKRTAMNTEAFF.

This clone was counted once. V usage is TRBV30 and J usage is TRBJ1-2; D may be TRBD1 (6 bases). The V gene's germline CDR1 is GTSNPN and CDR2 SVGIG (reference sequence). The CDR3 is 14 residues long. Trimming removed 1 base at V and 7 bases at J, with 16 bases between. CDR3 in amino acids: CAWSGLQGAAGYTF. CDR3 sequence (DNA): TGTGCCTGGAGTGGCTTACAGGGCGCGGCTGGCTACACCTTC. The full variable domain, completed using reference TRBV30 and TRBJ1-2, is SQTIHQWPATLVQPVGSPLSLECTVEGTSNPNLYWYRQAAGRGLQLLFYSVGIGQISSEVPQNLSASRPQDRQFILSSKKLLLSDSGFYLCAWSGLQGAAGYTFGSGTRLTVV.

The chain's CDR3 is CASSLYPGQGQETQYF. In DNA, the CDR3 is TGTGCCAGCAGTTTATATCCCGGACAGGGCCAAGAGACCCAGTACTTC. The gene calls are TRBV28 and TRBJ2-5; 8 bases map to TRBD1. V trimming: 1 base; J trimming: 1 base; junction bases outside the gene matches: 5. The CDR3 covers 16 residues. In germline, CDR1 is MDHEN, CDR2 SYDVKM.

V gene TRBV6-5 combines with J gene TRBJ2-6, with D perhaps matching TRBD1 (6 bases). V gave up 3 bases and J gave up 1 base, with 10 bases separating them. Germline-derived CDR1 and CDR2 are MNHEY and SVGAGI. This CDR3 comprises 16 residues. Written as DNA, the CDR3 is TGTGCCAGCAGTTATCCCCAGGGGTCTGGGGCCAACGTCCTGACTTTC. Its protein product is CASSYPQGSGANVLTF.

The J gene is TRBJ2-1, the V gene TRBV29-1; possible D gene TRBD2, 6 bases. V was trimmed by 5 bases and J by 0 bases, leaving 17 bases between them. This CDR3 comprises 16 residues. Germline V gene data show CDR1 as SQVTM and CDR2 as ANQGSEA. The CDR3 loop reads CSVPLGGWSSYNEQFF. The CDR3 bases are TGCAGCGTTCCGCTGGGGGGATGGAGCTCCTACAATGAGCAGTTCTTC.

This chain uses TRBV27 with TRBJ2-1; 8 bases agree with TRBD1. The V segment lost 3 bases and the J segment 10 bases; nucleotides outside the gene matches: 8. Per germline, CDR1 MNHEY and CDR2 SMNVEV (reference sequence). This CDR3 has 14 residues. The CDR3 region is CASSLGQAGQEQFF. The CDR3 nucleotides are TGTGCCAGCAGTTTGGGACAGGCCGGGCAAGAGCAGTTCTTC.

V and J are TRBV9 and TRBJ1-3, with D tentatively TRBD1 (5 bases). From germline, CDR1 is SGDLS and CDR2 YYNGEE. The CDR3 contains 15 residues. V lost 0 bases and J 4 bases, leaving 11 bases between the germline ends. This CDR3 reads CASSVAGTPGNTIYF. For the CDR3, the DNA is TGTGCCAGCAGCGTAGCTGGGACTCCCGGAAACACCATATATTTT.

This clone was detected only a few times. The rearrangement links TRBV5-8 to TRBJ2-7, with 12 bases fitting TRBD2. Germline V CDR1 and CDR2: SGHTS, YDEGEE. This CDR3 comprises 15 residues. V lost 2 bases to trimming and J lost 6 bases; unmatched junction nucleotides: 6. The CDR3 region is CASSFFPGLAGEQYF. CDR3 nucleotide sequence: TGTGCCAGCAGCTTTTTTCCGGGACTAGCGGGCGAGCAGTACTTC. Looking up the rest from reference TRBV5-8 and TRBJ2-7 gives the full variable domain: EAGVTQSPTHLIKTRGQQATLRCSPISGHTSVYWYQQALGLGLQFLLWYDEGEERNRGNFPPRFSGRQFPNYSSELNVNALELEDSALYLCASSFFPGLAGEQYFGPGTRLTVT.

The chain is built from TRBV29-1 and TRBJ2-4; TRBD1 matches at 8 bases. V shed 7 bases, J shed 8 bases, and the junction held 10 bases outside the gene matches. This CDR3 spans 13 amino acids. Germline lookup yields CDR1 SQVTM and CDR2 ANQGSEA. CDR3 sequence reads: CSACLDRGDIQYF. The CDR3 DNA reads as TGCAGCGCCTGCCTAGACAGGGGAGACATTCAGTACTTC.

The V and J genes are TRBV10-3 and TRBJ2-3; D call uncertain. The CDR3 extends over 15 amino acids. Germline loops: CDR1 ENHRY, CDR2 SYGVKD. V lost 6 bases and J lost 2, with 15 bases in between. For the CDR3, the DNA is TGTGCCATCAGCCCGGGTCTTCGGGTCACAGATACGCAGTATTTT. It yields the protein CAISPGLRVTDTQYF.